Here is one T cell receptor beta chain with its context. As yet, its antigen is unknown. These data are taken from a study of cytomegalovirus exposure and HLA in healthy donors. Study-wide results and caveats: Later analysis identified a missense DCLRE1C variant that was linked to TCR beta V- and J-gene trimming. A further, later analysis showed that HLA-associated TCR beta chains (compared with equally common others) were more clonally expanded. Despite most TCR sequences being rare, some public TCRs occurred in many donors.

This CDR3 contains 16 residues. J gave up 6 bases and V 4 bases, and 13 bases lay outside the gene matches. Germline V CDR1 and CDR2: SQVTM, ANQGSEA. The study ran its PCR with 60 Vbeta and 13 Jbeta primers. Here immunoSEQ multiplex PCR was the method, and the copy in TCRdb shows in-frame clones only, minus some. The sample lists about 82,000 clones, over 9.5% occurring once. Sequencing input: PBMCs. This TCR was recovered from a man in his sixties in good health and CMV-seropositive. V and J are TRBV29-1 and TRBJ2-5; 11 nucleotides align to TRBD1. The CDR3 spells CSVGTGGALTFKTQYF. The CDR3, as DNA: TGCAGCGTTGGGACAGGGGGCGCCTTGACCTTTAAGACCCAGTACTTC.